The 20 T cell receptor beta chains in this list originate from one sample, sequenced in a study of blood T cell repertoires in COVID-19 (TCRdb year 2020). To prepare the library, the immunoSEQ multiplex PCR assay was applied. The source is immuneACCESS, and TCRdb retained only in-frame sequences with V and J called. Part of the clones is not carried over; for the studies checked, unresolved V genes explain less than half of this, and the remainder is unexplained. The sample table shows around 270,000 clones, and about 86% are seen once. The ten top clones hold approximately 2% of the sample. The sample was peripheral blood. The source is a man aged 25 to 45 with active or convalescent COVID-19.

The chain combines TRBV9 with TRBJ2-2, with TRBD2 as a possible D gene (5 bases). The germline CDR1 and CDR2 sequences are SGDLS and YYNGEE. Between the trimmed V and J ends, which lost 0 bases and 3 bases, there was a span of 6 bases. This CDR3 is 14 amino acids long. The DNA for the CDR3 is TGTGCCAGCAGCGTAGAACTAGACACCGGGGAGCTGTTTTTT. It translates to CASSVELDTGELFF. The full variable domain, with the rest looked up from reference TRBV9 and TRBJ2-2, is DSGVTQTPKHLITATGQRVTLRCSPRSGDLSVYWYQQSLDQGLQFLIQYYNGEERAKGNILERFSAQQFPDLHSELNLSSLELGDSALYFCASSVELDTGELFFGEGSRLTVL.

The chain couples TRBV6-5 to TRBJ1-1; D gene uncertain. V gave up 7 bases and J gave up 2 bases, with 14 bases separating them. Germline CDR1 reads MNHEY; CDR2 reads SVGAGI. The CDR3 is 14 amino acids. The CDR3 region is CASTRVRINTEAFF. CDR3 in DNA: TGTGCCAGCACCCGGGTACGGATAAACACTGAAGCTTTCTTT.

This chain uses TRBV30 with TRBJ1-5, with 8 bases identical to TRBD1. Germline-derived CDR1 and CDR2 are GTSNPN and SVGIG (reference sequence). The CDR3 has 14 residues. V was clipped by 0 bases and J by 6 bases; unmatched bases: 4. Written as DNA, the CDR3 is TGTGCCTGGAGTGTGCAGGGGGCAAGTCAGCCCCAGCATTTT. This translates into CAWSVQGASQPQHF.

This clone was observed a few times. The CDR3 DNA reads TGTGCCAGCAGCCCCCGGGTCGGGATCGCCGGGGAGCTGTTTTTT. Translating gives CASSPRVGIAGELFF. The chain has TRBV3-1 (or the pseudogene TRBV3-2) and TRBJ2-2; a possible D gene is TRBD2 (5 bases). V lost 4 bases to trimming and J lost 6 bases, with 15 bases between them. The CDR3 is made up of 15 amino acids. CDR1 and CDR2 (germline): LGHDT, YNNKEL (reference sequence).

This chain links TRBV5-4 with TRBJ2-1; 10 bases are a match to TRBD1. Germline lookup yields CDR1 SGHNT and CDR2 YYREEE (reference sequence). CDR3 size: 14 residues. V dropped 9 bases and J dropped 8; count of bases not matched to a gene: 11. The CDR3 sequence: CATTRQGAPYEQFF. In DNA form, the CDR3 reads TGTGCCACCACAAGACAGGGGGCGCCTTATGAGCAGTTCTTC.

The chain couples TRBV6-5 to TRBJ2-5, with 7 positions matching TRBD1. This CDR3 region has 16 residues. Trimming at V came to 2 bases and at J to 3 bases, leaving 9 bases not matched to a gene. CDR1 and CDR2 from the germline V gene are MNHEY and SVGAGI. As DNA, the CDR3 is TGTGCCAGCAGTTACGTTGGGTGGGACAGTAAAGAGACCCAGTACTTC. Protein product: CASSYVGWDSKETQYF.

The chain uses TRBV6-5 and TRBJ1-5; D perhaps matches TRBD1 (6 bases). CDR3 size: 14 residues. Trimming removed 5 bases from V and 5 bases from J, with 13 bases in between. Germline CDR1 reads MNHEY; CDR2 reads SVGAGI. CDR3 protein: CASSKQQGHQPQHF. The DNA for the CDR3 is TGTGCCAGCAGTAAACAACAGGGTCATCAGCCCCAGCATTTT.

This chain connects TRBV7-9 to TRBJ1-2; TRBD1 matches 7 bases. Germline V gene lookup returns CDR1 SEHNR and CDR2 FQNEAQ (reference sequence). This CDR3 has 15 amino acids. Trimming at V came to 1 base and at J to 4 bases, leaving 6 bases not matched to a gene. The CDR3 DNA follows: TGTGCCAGCAGCTTAGGGCAGGGGGGCGTCTATGGCTACACCTTC. Protein: CASSLGQGGVYGYTF. The complete variable domain, with remaining parts taken from reference TRBV7-9 and TRBJ1-2, reads DTGVSQNPRHKITKRGQNVTFRCDPISEHNRLYWYRQTLGQGPEFLTYFQNEAQLEKSRLLSDRFSAERPKGSFSTLEIQRTEQGDSAMYLCASSLGQGGVYGYTFGSGTRLTVV.

The chain carries TRBV29-1 and TRBJ1-4; 7 nucleotides agree with TRBD1. Germline trimming cut 4 bases from V and 5 bases from J; bases unmatched to any gene: 7. This CDR3 has 14 amino acids. The germline V gene has CDR1 SQVTM and CDR2 ANQGSEA. CDR3 amino acids: CSVGRQGENEKLFF. The CDR3 DNA reads as TGCAGCGTTGGAAGACAGGGCGAGAATGAAAAACTGTTTTTT.

The rearrangement uses TRBV11-1 and TRBJ2-1, with 7 bases aligning to TRBD2. J lost 7 bases, V lost 6 bases, and 12 bases had no gene match. Per germline, CDR1 SGHAT and CDR2 FQDESV (reference sequence). This CDR3 contains 15 residues. The CDR3 loop is CASSISGVVMNEQFF. DNA for the CDR3: TGTGCCAGCAGTATAAGCGGGGTTGTCATGAATGAGCAGTTCTTC.

The V call is TRBV7-8, the J call TRBJ2-1; TRBD2 matches at 13 bases. The trim removed 4 bases at V and 8 bases at J, leaving 8 bases unmatched. CDR3 length: 16 amino acids. Germline CDR1 reads SGHVS; CDR2 reads FQNEAQ. This chain's CDR3 is CASSSPTSGGQDEQFF. The CDR3 DNA follows: TGTGCCAGCAGCTCTCCGACTAGCGGGGGGCAGGATGAGCAGTTCTTC.

The sample holds a few counts of this clone. The V call is TRBV13, the J call TRBJ1-2; TRBD1 matches at 7 bases. The junction had 3 bases not matched to a gene; V was cut back by 5 bases and J by 0 bases. The CDR3 totals 14 residues. Germline values: CDR1 PRHDT, CDR2 FYEKMQ (reference sequence). The CDR3: CASSPTGSNYGYTF. CDR3 in DNA: TGTGCCAGCAGCCCGACAGGGTCTAACTATGGCTACACCTTC.

This chain uses TRBV29-1 with TRBJ2-2; D not resolved. CDR3 length equals 12 residues. V lost 7 bases to trimming and J lost 5 bases, with 11 bases between them. Germline lookup yields CDR1 SQVTM and CDR2 ANQGSEA. This CDR3 is CSAGEATGELFF. CDR3 sequence (DNA): TGCAGCGCCGGAGAGGCAACCGGGGAGCTGTTTTTT.

The chain is built from TRBV23-1 and TRBJ1-5; 9 bases align to TRBD1. TRBV23-1 is identified as an open reading frame with a role that is uncertain. CDR3 length: 14 amino acids. V lost 3 bases and J lost 6; bases outside the gene matches: 3. CDR3 sequence: CASSHHRGPQPQHF. The CDR3, as DNA: TGCGCCAGCAGTCACCACAGGGGGCCTCAGCCCCAGCATTTT.

The sample holds a few counts of this clone. This chain joins TRBV4-2 and TRBJ2-3; D uncertain. Trimming pared 3 bases from V and 6 bases from J, leaving 22 bases between. In germline, CDR1 is LGHNA, CDR2 YNFKEQ. This CDR3 contains 17 residues. CDR3 sequence reads: CASSHGSTSARFDTQYF. CDR3 bases: TGTGCCAGCAGCCACGGGTCCACCTCCGCCCGATTCGATACGCAGTATTTT.

V gene TRBV5-1 combines with J gene TRBJ1-4; the D gene is possibly TRBD1 (6 bases). In germline, CDR1 is SGHRS, CDR2 YFSETQ. V lost 5 bases and J lost 2, with 13 bases in between. This CDR3 has 15 amino acids. DNA of the CDR3: TGCGCCAGCAGGGCAGGGGTTTCGACTAATGAAAAACTGTTTTTT. It encodes CASRAGVSTNEKLFF. The whole variable domain, filled in from reference TRBV5-1 and TRBJ1-4, reads KAGVTQTPRYLIKTRGQQVTLSCSPISGHRSVSWYQQTPGQGLQFLFEYFSETQRNKGNFPGRFSGRQFSNSRSEMNVSTLELGDSALYLCASRAGVSTNEKLFFGSGTQLSVL.

This chain uses TRBV7-2 with TRBJ1-1, with D possibly being TRBD1 (5 bases). Germline V gives CDR1 SGHTA, CDR2 FQGNSA. Trimming removed 1 base at V and 11 bases at J, with 5 bases between. The CDR3 is 10 residues long. Here the CDR3 reads CASSLGGAFF. CDR3 in DNA: TGTGCCAGCAGCTTAGGGGGCGCTTTCTTT.

The chain couples TRBV10-3 to TRBJ2-1, with 15 bases fitting TRBD2. The CDR3 is 18 residues long. The V gene's germline CDR1 is ENHRY and CDR2 SYGVKD. Losses at the gene ends were 2 bases for V and 7 bases for J; bases not matched to a gene: 9. DNA for the CDR3: TGTGCCATCAGTGAGACCTACGGACTAGCGGGGGGGCGGAATGAGCAGTTCTTC. Protein product: CAISETYGLAGGRNEQFF.

V and J are TRBV27 and TRBJ2-5; D is possibly TRBD2 (5 bases). Trimming pared 3 bases from V and 5 bases from J, leaving 13 bases between. This CDR3 is 14 amino acids long. Germline lookup yields CDR1 MNHEY and CDR2 SMNVEV (reference sequence). The CDR3 loop is CASSLARERETQYF. In DNA form, the CDR3 reads TGTGCCAGCAGTTTGGCTAGAGAGCGGGAGACCCAGTACTTC.

This clone was seen a single time. The J gene is TRBJ1-4, the V gene TRBV12-1; the table gives TRBD1 as D, unverified against the DNA. TRBV12-1 is described as a pseudogene. The CDR3 is 17 residues long. The CDR3 reads CASSHWTGPATNEKLFF. The CDR3 DNA follows: TGTGCCAGCAGCCATTGGACAGGGCCGGCAACTAATGAAAAACTGTTTTTT.